Listed below are T cell receptor beta chains from one sample, sequenced in a study of blood T cell repertoires in COVID-19. The assay was immunoSEQ multiplex PCR, and TCRdb's table has in-frame clones only and misses some. This repertoire shows 250,000 to 350,000 clones, under 90% found once; its top ten account for 0.85% to 0.95%. Sequences were obtained from peripheral blood. These TCRs come from a woman aged 40-49 years who had recovered from COVID-19. Each CDR3 is given with its conserved first and last residue. A D gene is named only where the DNA matches it firmly. Clone sizes are given selectively: once, few, many, or a class where the clone is expanded.

.	TRBV7-9	TRBJ2-7	TRBD1	TGTGCCAGCAGCCGTACACAGGGGTTCGGCGAGCAGTACTTC	CASSRTQGFGEQYF
.	TRBV13	TRBJ1-3	TRBD1	TGTGCCAGCAGACGCGACAGGGCCCTCTCTGGAAACACCATATATTTT	CASRRDRALSGNTIYF
few	TRBV7-9	TRBJ2-1	.	TGTGCCAGCAGCTTCCCCGACACGGGGGGCAATTTCCATGAGCAGTTCTTC	CASSFPDTGGNFHEQFF
.	TRBV2	TRBJ1-2	TRBD1	TGTGCCAGCAGTGATACACAGGGGGCGGGTGACTATGGCTACACCTTC	CASSDTQGAGDYGYTF
.	TRBV2	TRBJ2-1	TRBD1	TGTGCCAGCAGGGGGACAGGCCTTAGTGTTTACAATGAGCAGTTCTTC	CASRGTGLSVYNEQFF
.	TRBV12-3/TRBV12-4	TRBJ2-7	.	TGTGCCAGCAGTTATCAGGGTGGGGAGCAGTACTTC	CASSYQGGEQYF
.	TRBV5-6	TRBJ1-1	.	TGTGCCAGCAGCTTGCTCAGCAGGGACACTGAAGCTTTCTTT	CASSLLSRDTEAFF
.	TRBV10-2	TRBJ2-2	.	TGCGCCAGCAGGAGTAGCTGGGCCGGGGAGCTGTTTTTT	CASRSSWAGELFF
.	TRBV27	TRBJ2-2	TRBD1	TGTGCCAGCAGTGAAGAGGGACAGGCGAACACCGGGGAGCTGTTTTTT	CASSEEGQANTGELFF
once	TRBV14	TRBJ1-1	TRBD1	TGTGCCAGCAGCCCCACTACAGGGGCTGAAGCTTTCTTT	CASSPTTGAEAFF
.	TRBV9	TRBJ2-7	TRBD2	TGTGCCAGCAGCGTAGGGCTAGCGGATACCTACGAGCAGTACTTC	CASSVGLADTYEQYF
.	TRBV10-3	TRBJ1-5	.	TGTGCCATCAGGGCGGGGAGGAATCAGCCCCAGCATTTT	CAIRAGRNQPQHF
once	TRBV6-5	TRBJ2-7	.	TGTGCCAGCAGTTACTCGTGGGGGCTCGGCTACGAGCAGTACTTC	CASSYSWGLGYEQYF
.	TRBV7-2	TRBJ2-3	TRBD2	TGTGCCAGCAGCTTAGCTCGGAGCGGGGCGGGTACGCAGTATTTT	CASSLARSGAGTQYF
.	TRBV5-1	TRBJ1-1	.	TGCGCCAGCAGCTTGGAACAGAGTTCCGAAGCTTTCTTT	CASSLEQSSEAFF
.	TRBV9	TRBJ2-7	TRBD2	TGTGCCAGCAGCCCTCATGGACTAGATCAGTACGAGCAGTACTTC	CASSPHGLDQYEQYF
.	TRBV4-2	TRBJ2-1	TRBD2	TGTGCCAGCAGCCAGGATACTAGCGGCCCCTACAATGAGCAGTTCTTC	CASSQDTSGPYNEQFF
once	TRBV19	TRBJ1-4	.	TGTGCCAGTAGTATTTTGACAGAAAAACTGTTTTTT	CASSILTEKLFF
.	TRBV9	TRBJ2-3	.	TGTGCCAGCACCGGCAGCTCCGGGAGTGTTGAGGATACGCAGTATTTT	CASTGSSGSVEDTQYF
.	TRBV9	TRBJ2-1	TRBD2	TGTGCCAGCGCAAGAAGGGCGGGGGACTCCTACAATGAGCAGTTCTTC	CASARRAGDSYNEQFF
once	TRBV2	TRBJ2-7	.	TGTGCCAGCAATTCACAGGGATCCCTCTACGAGCAGTACTTC	CASNSQGSLYEQYF
.	TRBV2	TRBJ2-2	.	TGTGCCAGCAGTGAAGCCCGCGTGGCCGGGGAGCTGTTTTTT	CASSEARVAGELFF
.	TRBV3-1/TRBV3-2	TRBJ2-7	TRBD2	TGTGCCAGCAGCCAACACAGCGGGAGGCTTACCTACGAGCAGTACTTC	CASSQHSGRLTYEQYF
.	TRBV7-9	TRBJ2-1	TRBD2	TGTGCCAGCAGCTTCGGACTAGCGGGAGTCGAGCAGTTCTTC	CASSFGLAGVEQFF
.	TRBV2	TRBJ1-1	.	TGTGCCAGCAGTGAATACTCGTGGGAGAATGAAGCTTTCTTT	CASSEYSWENEAFF
.	TRBV5-1	TRBJ2-7	TRBD2	TGCGCCAGCAGCGCCAGACTAGCGGGGGGGAGCTCCTACGAGCAGTACTTC	CASSARLAGGSSYEQYF
few	TRBV19	TRBJ1-2	.	TGTGCCAGTAGTATAATCCGTCCGGGGGGTTTCGATGGCTACACCTTC	CASSIIRPGGFDGYTF
.	TRBV5-6	TRBJ2-7	TRBD1	TGTGCCAGCAGCTTGGGACAGGGGTTCCACGAGCAGTACTTC	CASSLGQGFHEQYF
.	TRBV10-1	TRBJ2-2	TRBD1	TGCGCCAGCAGTCCCAGGGGGCGAAATTCGAACACCGGGGAGCTGTTTTTT	CASSPRGRNSNTGELFF
.	TRBV6-6	TRBJ1-5	TRBD1	TGTGCCAGCACCCCCCAGGGGGCGGGTCAGCCCCAGCATTTT	CASTPQGAGQPQHF
once	TRBV6-6	TRBJ2-3	TRBD2	TGTGCCAGCAGGACCCGACTAGCGGGAATGTCAGATACGCAGTATTTT	CASRTRLAGMSDTQYF
.	TRBV5-5	TRBJ2-5	.	TGTGCCAGCAGCTTGGATGTTGGGGCCGCCCAGTACTTC	CASSLDVGAAQYF
.	TRBV5-1	TRBJ2-7	TRBD1	TGCGCCAGCAGCTCCGGACAGGGGTGGACCTACGAGCAGTACTTC	CASSSGQGWTYEQYF
.	TRBV15	TRBJ2-1	.	TGTGCCACCAGCAGAGAAGGACAATCTTACAATGAGCAGTTCTTC	CATSREGQSYNEQFF
.	TRBV7-7	TRBJ2-1	.	TGTGCTAGCAGCACGTCGCCAGAAACCAAGCAGTTCTTC	CASSTSPETKQFF
once	TRBV29-1	TRBJ2-1	.	TGCAGCCGCCGGAGCGGGAATGAGCAGTTCTTC	CSRRSGNEQFF
.	TRBV7-7	TRBJ2-7	.	TGTGCTAGCAGCAAGGGACTTCTGGGCGAGCAGTACTTC	CASSKGLLGEQYF
.	TRBV21-1	TRBJ1-1	.	TGTGCCAGCAGCCCCCGACAGGGGGAGGACACTGAAGCTTTCTTT	CASSPRQGEDTEAFF
.	TRBV3-1/TRBV3-2	TRBJ2-1	.	TGTGCCAGCAGCCAAGATTTGGGAGTAGTCGGTGAGCAGTTCTTC	CASSQDLGVVGEQFF
.	TRBV28	TRBJ2-7	TRBD1	TGTGCCAGCAGCCCCTGGGCAGGGGGTGGGTACGAGCAGTACTTC	CASSPWAGGGYEQYF
.	TRBV2	TRBJ2-4	.	TGTGCCAGCAGCACCGGACAGCTAGCCAAAAACATTCAGTACTTC	CASSTGQLAKNIQYF
.	TRBV19	TRBJ2-3	TRBD2	TGTGCCAGTAGTATGTCTAGCGGGAGCACAGATACGCAGTATTTT	CASSMSSGSTDTQYF
.	TRBV7-8	TRBJ2-7	.	TGTGCCAGCAGCCCGAGACAGACCTCCTACGAGCAGTACTTC	CASSPRQTSYEQYF
.	TRBV27	TRBJ2-1	TRBD1	TGTGCCAGCAGTTTCTCTTTTCAGGGGGCCGGTGAGCAGTTCTTC	CASSFSFQGAGEQFF
.	TRBV18	TRBJ2-1	TRBD1	TGTGCCAGCTCACCTAAGACAGGGGATGAGCAGTTCTTC	CASSPKTGDEQFF
.	TRBV4-1	TRBJ1-5	.	TGCGCCAGCAGCCAAGAGGGGAGTATAAACAATCAGCCCCAGCATTTT	CASSQEGSINNQPQHF
.	TRBV10-3	TRBJ1-5	.	TGTGCCATCCGGCCATCCCGCGGCGATTATAGCAATCAGCCCCAGCATTTT	CAIRPSRGDYSNQPQHF
.	TRBV29-1	TRBJ1-1	.	TGCAGCGTCCAAAGAGGGAGCACTGAAGCTTTCTTT	CSVQRGSTEAFF
.	TRBV6-5	TRBJ1-3	.	TGTGCCCTTTCTATCTCTGGAAACACCATATATTTT	CALSISGNTIYF
.	TRBV3-1/TRBV3-2	TRBJ2-5	.	TGTGCCAGCAGCAAACAGGGAAGGGGGCAAGAGACCCAGTACTTC	CASSKQGRGQETQYF
.	TRBV29-1	TRBJ2-5	.	TGCAGCGTTTACACCAACCAAGAGACCCAGTACTTC	CSVYTNQETQYF
.	TRBV29-1	TRBJ2-7	.	TGCAGCGCCTCCCGGGACTCAACCAGCGAGCAGTACTTC	CSASRDSTSEQYF
.	TRBV19	TRBJ2-7	.	TGTGCCAGTAGTTCCGGTGCCTCCTACGAGCAGTACTTC	CASSSGASYEQYF
.	TRBV3-1/TRBV3-2	TRBJ2-7	TRBD1	TGTGCCAGCAGCCAAGGACAGGGGCAGTACTTC	CASSQGQGQYF